These T cell receptor beta chains were read from a single sample in a study of blood T cell repertoires in COVID-19. The repertoire was sequenced with immunoSEQ multiplex PCR; TCRdb's copy has only in-frame clones and lacks some. The sample yields 150,000 to 180,000 clones, about 90% seen once. Material for sequencing was peripheral blood. These receptors all come from a man between 50 and 59 years old with acute or convalescent COVID-19. The CDR3 runs from the conserved cysteine through the conserved F or W. The D gene is left open where the match is weak. Only some rows state a clone size, as once, few, many or a class for expanded clones.

d_call	v_call	j_call	clone_size	cdr3_nt	cdr3_aa
TRBD2	TRBV5-1	TRBJ2-2	NA	TGCGCCAGCAGCCTAGGACTAGCGGGGGGAGCCGGGGAGCTGTTTTTT	CASSLGLAGGAGELFF
TRBD1	TRBV24-1	TRBJ1-1	NA	TGTGCCACCAGGGGACAGGGCGGGAACACTGAAGCTTTCTTT	CATRGQGGNTEAFF
TRBD2	TRBV9	TRBJ2-1	NA	TGTGCCAGCAGCGTAGCGGGAGGGCGATCTTACAATGAGCAGTTCTTC	CASSVAGGRSYNEQFF
NA	TRBV23-1	TRBJ2-7	NA	TGCGCCAGCAGTCACCTTGAAACTCGTTGGCAGTACTTC	CASSHLETRWQYF
TRBD1	TRBV5-5	TRBJ2-1	NA	TGTGCCAAGTCGAGGACAGGGAGTGAGCAGTTCTTC	CAKSRTGSEQFF
NA	TRBV5-1	TRBJ2-1	NA	TGCGCCAGCAGCTTAGATACTACCCGCAATGAGCAGTTCTTC	CASSLDTTRNEQFF
NA	TRBV27	TRBJ1-4	NA	TGTGCCAGCAGTGCGGGGAGACCGGAAAAACTGTTTTTT	CASSAGRPEKLFF
NA	TRBV3-1/TRBV3-2	TRBJ2-5	NA	TGTGCCAGCGCGGGGTGGGGCGCTGGGGAAGAGACCCAGTACTTC	CASAGWGAGEETQYF
NA	TRBV18	TRBJ1-2	once	TGTGCCAGCTCACCAAGGGGTCTTGGGGGCTACACCTTC	CASSPRGLGGYTF
NA	TRBV7-2	TRBJ2-2	NA	TGTGCCAGCAGCACGAACTTTGTCGCGAACACCGGGGAGCTGTTTTTT	CASSTNFVANTGELFF
TRBD2	TRBV11-3	TRBJ2-1	NA	TGTGCCAGCAGCTTGGAACTAGCGGGAGTCAACAATGAGCAGTTCTTC	CASSLELAGVNNEQFF
NA	TRBV5-1	TRBJ1-3	NA	TGCGCCAGCAGCTTGGTGGGGCAGTTTGGAAACACCATATATTTT	CASSLVGQFGNTIYF
NA	TRBV28	TRBJ1-2	NA	TGTGCCAGCAGTTTATATAGGGGCCTCTATGGCTACACCTTC	CASSLYRGLYGYTF
TRBD1	TRBV19	TRBJ2-6	NA	TGTGCCAGTAGTAGCGGGACAGGGGTCTCTGGGGCCAACGTCCTGACTTTC	CASSSGTGVSGANVLTF
NA	TRBV6-6	TRBJ1-6	NA	TGTGCCAGCAGTTACCAGTGGGCAGCTAATTCACCCCTCCACTTT	CASSYQWAANSPLHF
TRBD1	TRBV18	TRBJ2-7	NA	TGTGCCAGCTCACCAGGGACAGGGGACGACGAGCAGTACTTC	CASSPGTGDDEQYF
TRBD1	TRBV5-1	TRBJ1-1	NA	TGCGCCAGCAGCGTAGGGACAGTGAACACTGAAGCTTTCTTT	CASSVGTVNTEAFF
NA	TRBV29-1	TRBJ2-1	NA	TGCAGCGTTAACAGGGTCTCGCTACCTGAGCAGTTCTTC	CSVNRVSLPEQFF
NA	TRBV9	TRBJ1-5	NA	TGTGCCAGCAGCGTAATTTCAGGCCTCAGCAATCAGCCCCAGCATTTT	CASSVISGLSNQPQHF
NA	TRBV4-2	TRBJ1-2	NA	TGTGCCAGCAGCCCGCCGACAGACTATGGCTACACCTTC	CASSPPTDYGYTF
TRBD2	TRBV28	TRBJ2-2	NA	TGTGCCAGCAGTTTCACTAGCGGGAGGGTAGGCGGGGAGCTGTTTTTT	CASSFTSGRVGGELFF
NA	TRBV19	TRBJ2-1	NA	TGTGCCAGTAGTTTACAGGGAACTACGGCCAATGAGCAGTTCTTC	CASSLQGTTANEQFF
TRBD1	TRBV3-1/TRBV3-2	TRBJ1-2	NA	TGTGCCAGCAGCCAGAATAGACAGGGTGGATATGGCTACACCTTC	CASSQNRQGGYGYTF
NA	TRBV18	TRBJ2-3	NA	TGTGCCAGCTCGGCGACGGGGGGCACAGATACGCAGTATTTT	CASSATGGTDTQYF
TRBD1	TRBV19	TRBJ1-5	NA	TGTGCCAGTAGTATCGGACAGGGGATTAATCAGCCCCAGCATTTT	CASSIGQGINQPQHF
TRBD2	TRBV7-3	TRBJ2-1	few	TGTGCCAGCAGCCCCCGGGGGGTACTAGCGGGCCCCAATGAGCAGTTCTTC	CASSPRGVLAGPNEQFF
NA	TRBV5-8	TRBJ1-5	NA	TGTGCCAGCAGCTTGGTCGTGACTTATAGCAATCAGCCCCAGCATTTT	CASSLVVTYSNQPQHF
TRBD2	TRBV2	TRBJ2-1	NA	TGTGCCAGCAGTGTTCTAGCGGGAAGGAATGAGCAGTTCTTC	CASSVLAGRNEQFF
TRBD1	TRBV28	TRBJ2-1	NA	TGTGCCAGCAGTCAGGGAGCGATAGGGGGCCATGAGCAGTTCTTC	CASSQGAIGGHEQFF
TRBD1	TRBV2	TRBJ1-1	NA	TGTGCCAGCAGGGCACAGGGGATGGACACTGAAGCTTTCTTT	CASRAQGMDTEAFF
TRBD1	TRBV11-2	TRBJ1-6	NA	TGTGCCAGCAGCTTAGAGTTCCAGGGGGCTACTTCACCCCTCCACTTT	CASSLEFQGATSPLHF
NA	TRBV5-1	TRBJ2-2	NA	TGCGCCAGCAGCTCCGGACAGTGGACCGGGGAGCTGTTTTTT	CASSSGQWTGELFF
NA	TRBV4-1	TRBJ2-5	NA	TGCGCCAGCAGCCAAGATCTGTGGGAGCAAGAGACCCAGTACTTC	CASSQDLWEQETQYF
NA	TRBV5-1	TRBJ2-1	NA	TGCGCCAGCAGCCGCCTTCCGGGGCAGGGGTCGTTCGATGAGCAGTTCTTC	CASSRLPGQGSFDEQFF
NA	TRBV5-6	TRBJ2-2	NA	TGTGCCAGCAGCTTGGAACCGGGGAGATCGAACACCGGGGAGCTGTTTTTT	CASSLEPGRSNTGELFF
NA	TRBV4-3	TRBJ2-2	NA	TGCGCCAGCAGCCAACATACAGCGAACACCGGGGAGCTGTTTTTT	CASSQHTANTGELFF
NA	TRBV6-5	TRBJ2-1	NA	TGTGCCAGCAGTTACGGGACTGCCGCCTACAATGAGCAGTTCTTC	CASSYGTAAYNEQFF
NA	TRBV18	TRBJ2-1	NA	TGTGCCAGCTCACCACTGAGGTCAGGGGGGACTGGAGACAATGAGCAGTTCTTC	CASSPLRSGGTGDNEQFF
NA	TRBV9	TRBJ2-3	NA	TGTGCCAGCAGCAGACAGGTAGCAGATACGCAGTATTTT	CASSRQVADTQYF
TRBD1	TRBV7-2	TRBJ1-2	NA	TGTGCCAGCAGCTTGGGACAGCGGAATGGCTACACCTTC	CASSLGQRNGYTF
NA	TRBV24-1	TRBJ1-5	NA	TGTGCCACCAGTGAAACTGGGGGGGCGAATCAGCCCCAGCATTTT	CATSETGGANQPQHF
NA	TRBV11-2	TRBJ1-4	NA	TGTGCCAGCAGCCAGAACAATCCGAACCTTAATGAAAAACTGTTTTTT	CASSQNNPNLNEKLFF
TRBD1	TRBV27	TRBJ1-5	once	TGTGCCAGCAGTACAGGGACAGGCAATCAGCCCCAGCATTTT	CASSTGTGNQPQHF
TRBD2	TRBV29-1	TRBJ2-7	NA	TGCAGCGTTGAAAGGGGGACTAGCGGGAGTCGCGAGCAGTACTTC	CSVERGTSGSREQYF
TRBD2	TRBV29-1	TRBJ2-5	once	TGCAGCGTTGAAGGCGGGCTAGCGGACCAAGAGACCCAGTACTTC	CSVEGGLADQETQYF
NA	TRBV7-2	TRBJ1-3	NA	TGTGCCAGCAGCTTAGGGGGACGGGAGCAACGGATCTCTGGAAACACCATATATTTT	CASSLGGREQRISGNTIYF
NA	TRBV11-2	TRBJ1-5	NA	TGTGCCAGCAGCTTTGGGGGAGGGCAGCCCCAGCATTTT	CASSFGGGQPQHF
NA	TRBV6-5	TRBJ1-3	once	TGTGCCAGCAGTTACTCGGCCGGAAACACCATATATTTT	CASSYSAGNTIYF
TRBD2	TRBV18	TRBJ2-1	NA	TGTGCCAGCTCACCGGGAGCGGGAGGGAGCAATGAGCAGTTCTTC	CASSPGAGGSNEQFF
NA	TRBV7-2	TRBJ1-5	NA	TGTGCCAGCAGCTCCCTCGGTCAGCCCCAGCATTTT	CASSSLGQPQHF
TRBD2	TRBV4-2	TRBJ2-1	NA	TGTGCCAGCAGCCCAATAGCGGGTTCCACCAGCTCCTACAATGAGCAGTTCTTC	CASSPIAGSTSSYNEQFF
NA	TRBV28	TRBJ2-3	NA	TGTGCCAGCAGTTTAACTGGGGGGTCAGATACGCAGTATTTT	CASSLTGGSDTQYF
NA	TRBV6-5	TRBJ2-1	once	TGTGCCAGTCGAACAGGGAACCCCTACAATGAGCAGTTCTTC	CASRTGNPYNEQFF
NA	TRBV6-1	TRBJ2-3	NA	TGTGCCAGCAGTGGCCCCGGGGGTGCGGGTAGAACAGATACGCAGTATTTT	CASSGPGGAGRTDTQYF
TRBD2	TRBV10-3	TRBJ2-3	NA	TGTGCCATCAGACAACAGTGGGGAGGGACTAGCACAGATACGCAGTATTTT	CAIRQQWGGTSTDTQYF